Below, 27 T cell receptor beta chains from the same sample are listed, as sequenced in a study of blood T cell repertoires in COVID-19. Profiling relied on immunoSEQ multiplex PCR, and the TCRdb table lists in-frame clones only, not all of them. The table records approximately 210,000 clones, roughly 80% of them present only once. Sequencing used peripheral blood. The receptor source for this set is a man aged 30-40 years with active or convalescent COVID-19.

This chain connects TRBV27 to TRBJ1-2; D perhaps matches TRBD1 (6 bases). The CDR3 totals 13 residues. V was shortened by 5 bases and J by 8 bases, with 15 bases between the two germline ends. Germline V gene sequence: CDR1 MNHEY, CDR2 SMNVEV (reference sequence). The chain's CDR3 is CASSPPGAVGYTF. The CDR3 DNA reads as TGTGCCAGCAGTCCCCCAGGGGCGGTGGGCTACACCTTC.

The chain recombines TRBV9 with TRBJ2-3; 7 nucleotides match TRBD2. Looked up from germline, CDR1 is SGDLS and CDR2 is YYNGEE. CDR3 size: 14 residues. J lost 1 base, V lost 8 bases, and 7 bases had no gene match. DNA for the CDR3: TGTGCCAGTTCCCGGGGGGTTGGCACAGATACGCAGTATTTT. Its protein is CASSRGVGTDTQYF.

CDR3 bases: TGTGCCAGCAGGGGGCGAATTTCCACCGGGACAGGGGAGGGCAATGAGCAGTTCTTC. Its protein product is CASRGRISTGTGEGNEQFF. The gene calls are TRBV28 and TRBJ2-1; 10 nucleotides match TRBD1. V shed 6 bases, J shed 6 bases, and the junction held 20 bases outside the gene matches. The CDR3 covers 19 residues. From germline, CDR1 is MDHEN and CDR2 SYDVKM.

J is TRBJ2-2 and V is TRBV12-3 or TRBV12-4; D possibly corresponds to TRBD1 (6 bases). Trimming shortened V by 3 bases and J by 7 bases, and 9 bases separated the two germline ends. CDR3 size: 13 residues. Here the CDR3 DNA reads TGTGCCAGCAGTTTGGCAGGGGTCGGGGAGCTGTTTTTT. Its protein is CASSLAGVGELFF.

The chain carries TRBV11-1 and TRBJ2-3; 10 bases map to TRBD2. V lost 5 bases and J lost 4; bases outside the gene matches: 6. The germline V gene encodes CDR1 SGHAT and CDR2 FQDESV (reference sequence). The length of the CDR3 is 15 residues. The CDR3 protein is CASSLLAGIADTQYF. CDR3 coding DNA: TGTGCCAGCAGCCTACTAGCGGGAATCGCAGATACGCAGTATTTT.

The chain combines TRBV27 with TRBJ2-7; D unclear. V was clipped by 5 bases and J by 2 bases, with 13 bases between them. CDR1 is MNHEY, CDR2 SMNVEV, per germline (reference sequence). CDR3 length: 14 amino acids. DNA of the CDR3: TGTGCCAGCAGTCCCCTGCAGGCCCCCTACGAGCAGTACTTC. Encoded protein: CASSPLQAPYEQYF.

The V and J genes are TRBV7-2 and TRBJ1-2; 10 nucleotides agree with TRBD1. CDR1 and CDR2 from the germline V gene are SGHTA and FQGNSA. V shed 5 bases, J shed 7 bases, and the junction held 7 bases outside the gene matches. The CDR3 is 14 residues long. DNA of the CDR3: TGTGCCAGCAGCCCCGGACAGGGGGAGGCTGGCTACACCTTC. This translates into CASSPGQGEAGYTF.

The CDR3 is CASSIQGSQLSYGYTF. For the CDR3, the DNA is TGTGCCAGTAGTATACAGGGTTCCCAATTGTCCTATGGCTACACCTTC. The genes are TRBV19 and TRBJ1-2, with a tentative D call TRBD1 (5 bases). The CDR3 covers 16 residues. Germline-derived CDR1 and CDR2 are LNHDA and SQIVND (reference sequence). Trimming left V 2 bases short and J 4 bases short, with 17 bases between.

This chain connects TRBV12-5 to TRBJ1-4; 8 nucleotides line up with TRBD1. Germline V lookup: CDR1 LGHNT, CDR2 FRNRAP. The CDR3 runs to 14 residues. V lost 6 bases and J lost 5; bases outside the gene matches: 5. CDR3 loop: CASGTGVTNEKLFF. The CDR3 region has the DNA TGTGCTAGTGGGACAGGGGTCACCAATGAAAAACTGTTTTTT.

The chain links TRBV27 to TRBJ2-1, with 9 bases identical to TRBD2. The CDR3 totals 16 residues. Germline V lookup: CDR1 MNHEY, CDR2 SMNVEV (reference sequence). V was pared by 5 bases and J by 6 bases, with 11 bases of the junction left unmatched. CDR3 bases: TGTGCCAGCAGTACCTTAGCGGGAGTGGGCCCCAATGAGCAGTTCTTC. Its protein product is CASSTLAGVGPNEQFF.

The V and J genes are TRBV29-1 and TRBJ2-7; D is possibly TRBD2 (5 bases). V was shortened by 4 bases and J by 7 bases, with 17 bases between the two germline ends. Germline loops: CDR1 SQVTM, CDR2 ANQGSEA. The CDR3 has 13 amino acids. In DNA, the CDR3 is TGCAGCGTTGTGGGTCACGGGGTGCGTGAGCAGTACTTC. This gives the protein CSVVGHGVREQYF.

The gene calls are TRBV7-9 and TRBJ2-2, with no clear D. The CDR3 spans 14 residues. CDR1 is SEHNR, CDR2 FQNEAQ, per germline (reference sequence). The germline V and J ends were trimmed by 1 base and 3 bases, with 6 bases remaining between them. The CDR3 loop reads CASSLGGDTGELFF. In nucleotides, the CDR3 is TGTGCCAGCAGCTTAGGTGGAGACACCGGGGAGCTGTTTTTT.

This clone came up once. The chain combines TRBV3-1 (or the pseudogene TRBV3-2) with TRBJ1-2; TRBD1 might be the D (5 bases). Trimming removed 9 bases from V and 4 bases from J, with 18 bases in between. This CDR3 spans 14 amino acids. Germline assignment: CDR1 LGHDT and CDR2 YNNKEL (reference sequence). CDR3 protein: CARKPRGGSYGYTF. The CDR3 nucleotides read TGTGCCAGGAAACCCCGGGGGGGGTCCTATGGCTACACCTTC.

In this sample, this clone turned up a few times. The chain joins TRBV5-8 to TRBJ2-2, with 9 bases that match TRBD1. The CDR3 totals 15 residues. Germline V gene lookup returns CDR1 SGHTS and CDR2 YDEGEE. Losses at the gene ends were 4 bases for V and 4 bases for J; bases not matched to a gene: 5. CDR3 nucleotide sequence: TGTGCCAGCAGCAGAGGGACAGGGCGCACCGGGGAGCTGTTTTTT. Its protein is CASSRGTGRTGELFF.

This chain uses TRBV7-6 with TRBJ2-2; no clear D gene. CDR3 length: 16 amino acids. CDR1 is SGHVS and CDR2 is FNYEAQ in the germline V gene. Trimming pared 1 base from V and 3 bases from J, leaving 12 bases between. This chain's CDR3 is CASSLGPPQDTGELFF. CDR3 nucleotides: TGTGCCAGCAGCTTAGGGCCCCCTCAGGACACCGGGGAGCTGTTTTTT.

This chain connects TRBV18 to TRBJ1-5; D unclear. The CDR3 covers 13 residues. Germline V gives CDR1 KGHSH, CDR2 LQKENI. Trimming shortened V by 3 bases and J by 7 bases, and 10 bases separated the two germline ends. In DNA, the CDR3 is TGTGCCAGCTCACCTGAGGAGGGCCAGCCCCAGCATTTT. Translated: CASSPEEGQPQHF.

This chain uses TRBV15 with TRBJ2-2; tentative D call: TRBD1 (6 bases). This CDR3 is built from 16 residues. V was clipped by 0 bases and J by 7 bases, with 15 bases between them. Germline lookup yields CDR1 LNHNV and CDR2 YYDKDF (reference sequence). The CDR3 protein is CATSRDPRGGGGELFF. The CDR3 nucleotides read TGTGCCACCAGCAGAGATCCTCGAGGGGGTGGCGGGGAGCTGTTTTTT.

This chain uses TRBV30 with TRBJ1-4, with 8 bases matching TRBD1. Trimming removed 2 bases from V and 4 bases from J; junction bases left unmatched: 9. CDR1 and CDR2 from the germline V gene are GTSNPN and SVGIG (reference sequence). The CDR3 is 16 amino acids. In DNA, the CDR3 is TGTGCCTGGAGTTGGGACAGGACGGGGGTTAATGAAAAACTGTTTTTT. This gives the protein CAWSWDRTGVNEKLFF. Looking up the rest from reference TRBV30 and TRBJ1-4 gives the full variable domain: SQTIHQWPATLVQPVGSPLSLECTVEGTSNPNLYWYRQAAGRGLQLLFYSVGIGQISSEVPQNLSASRPQDRQFILSSKKLLLSDSGFYLCAWSWDRTGVNEKLFFGSGTQLSVL.

This rearrangement joins TRBV27 to TRBJ2-1, with TRBD2 matching 10 bases. The CDR3 extends over 18 amino acids. Germline V gene lookup returns CDR1 MNHEY and CDR2 SMNVEV (reference sequence). J lost 5 bases, V lost 5 bases, and 15 bases had no gene match. The chain's CDR3 is CASSPIARTSGTHNEQFF. The CDR3, as DNA: TGTGCCAGCAGTCCTATCGCCAGGACTAGCGGAACCCACAATGAGCAGTTCTTC.

This chain uses TRBV6-2 or TRBV6-3 with TRBJ2-7; D unresolved. The CDR3 runs to 12 residues. Germline CDR1 is MNHEY and CDR2 is SVGEGT. Trimming took 2 bases from V and 3 from J, leaving 5 bases between them. CDR3: CASSYPDYEQYF. For the CDR3, the DNA is TGTGCCAGCAGTTACCCAGACTACGAGCAGTACTTC.

CDR3 nucleotide sequence: TGCGCCAGCAGCCAAACCCCCCCACAGCGGGAGAGCTCCTACGAGCAGTACTTC. This codes for CASSQTPPQRESSYEQYF. The chain couples TRBV4-1 to TRBJ2-7, with 8 bases lining up with TRBD2. Germline V gene sequence: CDR1 MGHRA, CDR2 YSYEKL. J lost 0 bases, V lost 2 bases, and 12 bases had no gene match. The CDR3 is 18 amino acids.

V and J are TRBV5-1 and TRBJ2-5; D is ambiguous. V gave up 0 bases and J gave up 4 bases, with 10 bases separating them. Germline values: CDR1 SGHRS, CDR2 YFSETQ. The CDR3 totals 14 residues. The DNA for the CDR3 is TGCGCCAGCAGCTTGGCCGGCGGATTAGAGACCCAGTACTTC. Its protein product is CASSLAGGLETQYF.

The CDR3 is CASSIRDRAYGYTF. The DNA of the CDR3 is TGTGCCAGCAGCATCCGGGACAGGGCCTATGGCTACACCTTC. The V gene is TRBV7-9, the J gene TRBJ1-2; the match to TRBD1 covers 9 bases. The CDR3 spans 14 residues. With 5 bases clipped from V and 4 bases from J, the junction kept 5 bases outside the gene matches. Germline lookup yields CDR1 SEHNR and CDR2 FQNEAQ (reference sequence).

The chain recombines TRBV7-9 with TRBJ1-2, with D maybe TRBD1 (5 bases). Germline CDR1 and CDR2: SEHNR and FQNEAQ (reference sequence). The CDR3 is made up of 15 amino acids. Trimming stripped 3 bases from V and 1 base from J, with 12 bases between. The CDR3 DNA sequence: TGTGCCAGCAGCTTGGTAGGCAGGGATAACTATGGCTACACCTTC. Translating it yields CASSLVGRDNYGYTF.

The V call is TRBV7-2, the J call TRBJ2-3; D unclear. V lost 1 base to trimming and J lost 6 bases, with 17 bases between them. The V gene's germline CDR1 is SGHTA and CDR2 FQGNSA. The CDR3 totals 16 residues. The CDR3 region has the DNA TGTGCCAGCAGCTTAGGTCCTATTCTTGATTTGGATACGCAGTATTTT. It translates to CASSLGPILDLDTQYF.

A single count supports this clone. This chain connects TRBV5-1 to TRBJ2-2; 7 bases agree with TRBD2. J was trimmed by 4 bases and V by 0 bases; bases with no gene match: 9. The CDR3 is made up of 17 amino acids. CDR1 SGHRS and CDR2 YFSETQ come from the germline V gene. CDR3 in amino acids: CASSLEGGGTPTGELFF. The CDR3 nucleotides are TGCGCCAGCAGCTTGGAGGGCGGGGGAACCCCCACCGGGGAGCTGTTTTTT.

This sequence joins TRBV2 and TRBJ2-7; TRBD1 aligns across 7 bases. The germline V gene has CDR1 SNHLY and CDR2 FYNNEI. This CDR3 has 13 residues. Trimming took 6 bases from V and 3 from J; bases not matched to a gene: 5. The CDR3 is CASRRQGVYEQYF. The CDR3 nucleotides read TGTGCCAGCAGACGACAGGGCGTCTACGAGCAGTACTTC.